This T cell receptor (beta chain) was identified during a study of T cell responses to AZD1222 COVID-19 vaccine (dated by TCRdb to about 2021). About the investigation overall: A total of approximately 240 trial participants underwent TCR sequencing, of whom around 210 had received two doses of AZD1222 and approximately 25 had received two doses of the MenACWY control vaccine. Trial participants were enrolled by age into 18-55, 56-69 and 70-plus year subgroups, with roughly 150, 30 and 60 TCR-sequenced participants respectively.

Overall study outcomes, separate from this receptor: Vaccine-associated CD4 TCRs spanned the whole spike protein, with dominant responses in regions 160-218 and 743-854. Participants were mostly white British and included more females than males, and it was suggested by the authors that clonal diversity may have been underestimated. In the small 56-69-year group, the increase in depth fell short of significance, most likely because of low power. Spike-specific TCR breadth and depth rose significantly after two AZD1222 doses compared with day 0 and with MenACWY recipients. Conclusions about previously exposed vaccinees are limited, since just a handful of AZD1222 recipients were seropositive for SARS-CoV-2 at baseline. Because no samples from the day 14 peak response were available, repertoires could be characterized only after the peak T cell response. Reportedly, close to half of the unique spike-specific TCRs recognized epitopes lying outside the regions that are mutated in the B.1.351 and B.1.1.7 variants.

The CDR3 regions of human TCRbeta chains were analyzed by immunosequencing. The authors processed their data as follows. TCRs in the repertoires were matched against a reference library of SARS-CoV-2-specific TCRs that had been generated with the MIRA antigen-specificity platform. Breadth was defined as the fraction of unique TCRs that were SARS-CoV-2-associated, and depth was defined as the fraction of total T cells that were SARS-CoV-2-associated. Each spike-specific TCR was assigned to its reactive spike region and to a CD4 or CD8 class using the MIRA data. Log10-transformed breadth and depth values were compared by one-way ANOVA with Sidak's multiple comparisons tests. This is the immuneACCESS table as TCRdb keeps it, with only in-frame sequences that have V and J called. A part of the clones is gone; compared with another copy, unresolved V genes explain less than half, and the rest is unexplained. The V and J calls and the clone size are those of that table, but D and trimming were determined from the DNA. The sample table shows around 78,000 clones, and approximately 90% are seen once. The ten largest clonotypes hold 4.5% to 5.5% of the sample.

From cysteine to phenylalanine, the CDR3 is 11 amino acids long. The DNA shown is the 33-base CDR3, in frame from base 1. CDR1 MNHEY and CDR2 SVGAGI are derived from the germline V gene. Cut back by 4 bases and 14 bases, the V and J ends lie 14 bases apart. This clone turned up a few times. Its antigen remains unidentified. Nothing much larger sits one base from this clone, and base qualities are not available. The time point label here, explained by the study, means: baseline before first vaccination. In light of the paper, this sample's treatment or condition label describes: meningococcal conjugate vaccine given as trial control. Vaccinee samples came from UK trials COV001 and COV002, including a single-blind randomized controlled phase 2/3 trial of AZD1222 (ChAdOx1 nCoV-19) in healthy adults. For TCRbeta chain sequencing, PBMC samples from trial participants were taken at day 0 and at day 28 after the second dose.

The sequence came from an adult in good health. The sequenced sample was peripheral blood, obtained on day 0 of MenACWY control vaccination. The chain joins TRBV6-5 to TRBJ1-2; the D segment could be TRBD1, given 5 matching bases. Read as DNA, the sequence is TGTGCCAGCAGTTTCTCGGGACGATTAACCTTC. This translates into CASSFSGRLTF.